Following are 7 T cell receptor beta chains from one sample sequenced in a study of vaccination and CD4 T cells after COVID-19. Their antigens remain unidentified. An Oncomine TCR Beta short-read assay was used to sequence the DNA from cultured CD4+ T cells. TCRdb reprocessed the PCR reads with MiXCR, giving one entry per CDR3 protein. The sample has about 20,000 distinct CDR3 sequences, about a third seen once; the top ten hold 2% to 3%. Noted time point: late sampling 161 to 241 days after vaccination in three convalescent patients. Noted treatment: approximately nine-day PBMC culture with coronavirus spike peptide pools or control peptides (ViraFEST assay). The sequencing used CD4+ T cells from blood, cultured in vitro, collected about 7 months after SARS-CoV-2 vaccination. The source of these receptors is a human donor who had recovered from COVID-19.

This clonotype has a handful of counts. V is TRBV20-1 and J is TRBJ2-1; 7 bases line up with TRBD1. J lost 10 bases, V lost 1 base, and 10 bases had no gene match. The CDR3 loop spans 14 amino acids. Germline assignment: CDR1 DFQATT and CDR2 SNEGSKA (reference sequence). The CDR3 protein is CSARGGDSWSEQFF. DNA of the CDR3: TGCAGTGCTAGAGGTGGGGACAGTTGGTCCGAGCAGTTCTTC.

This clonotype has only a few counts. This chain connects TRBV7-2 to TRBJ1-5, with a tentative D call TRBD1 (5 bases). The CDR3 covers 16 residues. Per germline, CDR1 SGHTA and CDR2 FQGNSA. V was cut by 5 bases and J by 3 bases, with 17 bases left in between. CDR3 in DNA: TGTGCCAGCAGCCTTCAGAGTTGGGGCTCCAATCAGCCCCAGCATTTT. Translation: CASSLQSWGSNQPQHF.

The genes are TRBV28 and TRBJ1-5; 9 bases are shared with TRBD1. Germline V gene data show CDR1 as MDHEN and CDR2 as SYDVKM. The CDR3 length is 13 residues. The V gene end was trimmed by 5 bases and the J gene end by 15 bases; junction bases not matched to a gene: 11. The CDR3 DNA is TGTGCCAGCAGTCGCCCCCGACAGGGGGTAACGCATTTT. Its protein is CASSRPRQGVTHF.

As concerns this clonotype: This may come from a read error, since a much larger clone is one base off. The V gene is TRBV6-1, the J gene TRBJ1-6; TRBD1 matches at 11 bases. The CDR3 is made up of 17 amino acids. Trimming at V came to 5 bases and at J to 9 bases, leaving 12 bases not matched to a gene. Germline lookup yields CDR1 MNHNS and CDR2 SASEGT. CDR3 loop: CASSSPPGQGACSPLHF. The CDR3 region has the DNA TGTGCCAGCAGTAGCCCCCCCGGACAGGGGGCTTGTTCACCCCTCCACTTT.

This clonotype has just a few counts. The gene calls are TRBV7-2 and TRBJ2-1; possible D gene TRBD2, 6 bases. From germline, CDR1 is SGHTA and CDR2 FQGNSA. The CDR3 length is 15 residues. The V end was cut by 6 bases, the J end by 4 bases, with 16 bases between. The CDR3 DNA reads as TGTGCCAGCAGTCGCGGGGCGGGAAGGTACAATGAGCAGTTCTTC. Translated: CASSRGAGRYNEQFF.

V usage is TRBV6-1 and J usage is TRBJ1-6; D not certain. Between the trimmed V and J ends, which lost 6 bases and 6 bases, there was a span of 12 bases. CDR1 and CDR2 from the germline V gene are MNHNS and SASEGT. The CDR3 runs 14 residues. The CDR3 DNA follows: TGTGCCAGCAGGGCCGGGAACGTTAATTCACCCCTCCACTTT. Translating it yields CASRAGNVNSPLHF.

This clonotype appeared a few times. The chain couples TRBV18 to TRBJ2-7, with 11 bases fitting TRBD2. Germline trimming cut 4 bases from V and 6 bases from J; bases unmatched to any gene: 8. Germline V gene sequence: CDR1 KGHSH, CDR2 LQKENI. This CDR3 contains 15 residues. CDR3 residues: CASSRSGRGLSEQYF. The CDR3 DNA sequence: TGTGCCAGCTCACGTAGCGGGAGGGGCCTATCCGAGCAGTACTTC.